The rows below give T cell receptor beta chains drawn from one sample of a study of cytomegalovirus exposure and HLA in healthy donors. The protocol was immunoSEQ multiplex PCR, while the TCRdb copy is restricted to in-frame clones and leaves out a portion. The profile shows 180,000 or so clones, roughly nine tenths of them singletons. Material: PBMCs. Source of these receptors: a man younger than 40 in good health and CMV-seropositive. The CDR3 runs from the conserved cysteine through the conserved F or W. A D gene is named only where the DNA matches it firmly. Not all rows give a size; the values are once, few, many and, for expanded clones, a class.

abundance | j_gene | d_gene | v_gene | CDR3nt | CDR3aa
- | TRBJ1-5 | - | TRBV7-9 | TGTGCCAGCAGCTTATCTGCCTCCGGGGATCAGCCCCAGCATTTT | CASSLSASGDQPQHF
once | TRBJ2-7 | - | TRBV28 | TGTGCCAGTTCAGGGGTTTACGAGCAGTACTTC | CASSGVYEQYF
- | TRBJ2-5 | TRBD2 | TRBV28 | TGTGCCAGCAGTTTGTTCTCGTTGGGCGGGGGGAAGACCCAGTACTTC | CASSLFSLGGGKTQYF
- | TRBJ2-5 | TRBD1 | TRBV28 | TGTGCCAGCAGTTTACCTAGACAGGGGGTGGCCCAAGGAACCCAGTACTTC | CASSLPRQGVAQGTQYF
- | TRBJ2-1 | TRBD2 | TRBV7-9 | TGTGCCAGCAGCCCGACTAGCGGGGGACCTAACAATGAGCAGTTCTTC | CASSPTSGGPNNEQFF
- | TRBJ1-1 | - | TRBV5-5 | TGTGCCAGCAGCTTGGGGGTCACTGAAGCTTTCTTT | CASSLGVTEAFF
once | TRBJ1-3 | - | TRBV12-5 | TGTGCTAGTGGTTTGCCTAAGGAAGTACCAAACACCATATATTTT | CASGLPKEVPNTIYF
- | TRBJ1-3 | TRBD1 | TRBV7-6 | TGTGCCAGCAGCTTACGGGGCTCGGTTCAGGGGGACACCATATATTTT | CASSLRGSVQGDTIYF
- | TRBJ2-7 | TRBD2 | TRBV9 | TGTGCCAGCAGCGGGGGACTAGGGGCACTTTACGAGCAGTACTTC | CASSGGLGALYEQYF
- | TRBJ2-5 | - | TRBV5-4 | TGTGCCAGCAGCACTCGACTGTTTAAAGAGACCCAGTACTTC | CASSTRLFKETQYF